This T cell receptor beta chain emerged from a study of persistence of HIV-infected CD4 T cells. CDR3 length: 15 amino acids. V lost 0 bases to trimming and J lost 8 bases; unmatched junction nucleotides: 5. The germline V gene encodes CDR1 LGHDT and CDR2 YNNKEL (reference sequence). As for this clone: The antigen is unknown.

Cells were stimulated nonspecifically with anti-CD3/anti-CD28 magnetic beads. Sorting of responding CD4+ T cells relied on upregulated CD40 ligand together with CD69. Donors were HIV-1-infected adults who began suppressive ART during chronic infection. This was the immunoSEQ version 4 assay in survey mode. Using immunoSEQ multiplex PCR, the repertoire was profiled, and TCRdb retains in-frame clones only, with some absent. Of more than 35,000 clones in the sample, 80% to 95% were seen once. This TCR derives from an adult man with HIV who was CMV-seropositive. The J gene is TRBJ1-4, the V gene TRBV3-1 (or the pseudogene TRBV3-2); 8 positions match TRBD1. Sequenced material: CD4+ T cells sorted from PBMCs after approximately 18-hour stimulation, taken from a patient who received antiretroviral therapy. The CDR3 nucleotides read TGTGCCAGCAGCCAAGAGGTTGGACAGGGAGAAAAACTGTTTTTT. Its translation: CASSQEVGQGEKLFF.